Listed below are T cell receptor beta chains from one sample, sequenced in a study of OX40 agonist ivuxolimab in advanced cancers. The table came from immunoSEQ multiplex PCR; TCRdb's copy has only in-frame clones and leaves some out. The sample includes around 50,000 clones, roughly 94% of them seen just once. Sequences were derived from CD4+ or CD8+ T cells sorted from blood, sampled in a trial of the OX40 agonist ivuxolimab. Receptors originate from an adult with an advanced solid tumor such as melanoma, head and neck, liver or kidney cancer. The conserved cysteine and the conserved F or W are not part of the CDR3 here.

v_call	j_call	cdr3_aa
TRBV27	TRBJ2-7	ASSQRTSGRAEQY
TRBV7-6	TRBJ2-1	ASSSTGGRLNEQF
TRBV9	TRBJ2-7	ASSFGWGAKEQY
TRBV4-1	TRBJ2-7	ASSQVPAGGNEQY
TRBV7-9	TRBJ1-1	ASCRGNTEAF
TRBV19	TRBJ2-1	ASSATYNEQF
TRBV4-1	TRBJ2-6	ASSPYTGGTLGGANVLT
TRBV7-2	TRBJ2-1	ASSLADNEQF
TRBV27	TRBJ2-1	ASRPPTGVGGNEQF
TRBV15	TRBJ2-7	ATSRDRTTYEQY
TRBV4-3	TRBJ2-1	ASSPGTSGSGSYNEQF
TRBV27	TRBJ2-7	ASSHPSNAYEQY
TRBV2	TRBJ2-3	ASKGSALAGDTQY
TRBV4-1	TRBJ1-2	ASSQAGRNYGYT
TRBV4-1	TRBJ2-1	ASSQGAAVGGRDEQF
TRBV4-3	TRBJ2-7	ASSQDTYLGTLENEQY
TRBV7-6	TRBJ2-1	ASSLALAGGSSYNEQF
TRBV9	TRBJ2-6	ASSVSGRSSGANVLT
TRBV11-2	TRBJ2-5	ASSLDHGEDLGTQY
TRBV28	TRBJ2-3	ASSFASGSMADTQY
TRBV7-6	TRBJ1-5	ASSLAMGGQPQH
TRBV14	TRBJ2-7	AVDGRPPAGSYEQY
TRBV4-1	TRBJ2-7	ASSQVRLAGGEQY
TRBV30	TRBJ2-2	AWARLDLTGELF
TRBV5-1	TRBJ2-7	ASSYGLAGGLSSYEQY
TRBV7-7	TRBJ2-7	ASSREFGYEQY
TRBV5-5	TRBJ2-1	ASSFRDREVNEQF
TRBV6-1	TRBJ2-1	ASSGDISYNEQF
TRBV19	TRBJ2-1	AAGSYSYNEQF
TRBV7-3	TRBJ2-1	ASSSLGDEQF
TRBV4-3	TRBJ2-5	ASSQDRTTLGATQY
TRBV14	TRBJ2-7	ASSQGLAGMFYEQY
TRBV6-5	TRBJ1-2	ASSYLITAVNYGYT
TRBV27	TRBJ1-1	ASVGVNTEAF
TRBV5-6	TRBJ2-3	ASSLARAGGTDTQY
TRBV19	TRBJ1-2	ASSTVQRTNYGYT
TRBV28	TRBJ1-3	ASRHRDSHSGNTIY
TRBV30	TRBJ2-2	AWANRDSNTGELF
TRBV13	TRBJ1-1	ASSATETNTEAF